A single sample gave rise to the 21 T cell receptor beta chains below, sequenced in a study of CD8+ T cells in alopecia areata. Sequencing used cDNA as its template, made by extracting RNA and reverse transcribing it. Using immunoSEQ multiplex PCR, the repertoire was profiled, and TCRdb retains in-frame clones only, with some absent. The sample yields about 200,000 clones, more than 55% seen once. Sequenced input: CD8+ T cells sorted from blood. The receptors were sampled from a human donor in good health.

The chain couples TRBV2 to TRBJ2-5; D is uncertain. Germline loops: CDR1 SNHLY, CDR2 FYNNEI. This CDR3 is built from 13 residues. V was clipped by 2 bases and J by 2 bases, with 6 bases between them. The CDR3 sequence: CASSEPEQETQYF. CDR3 DNA sequence: TGTGCCAGCAGTGAACCGGAACAAGAGACCCAGTACTTC.

The table lists this clone with a few counts. The chain couples TRBV18 to TRBJ2-1; D gene ambiguous. The germline V gene has CDR1 KGHSH and CDR2 LQKENI. V was cut by 3 bases and J by 9 bases, with 12 bases left in between. CDR3 size: 13 residues. CDR3 amino acids: CASSPNGDPEQFF. Written as DNA, the CDR3 is TGTGCCAGCTCACCGAACGGTGACCCTGAGCAGTTCTTC. Based on the CDR3 plus reference TRBV18 and TRBJ2-1, the full variable domain is NAGVMQNPRHLVRRRGQEARLRCSPMKGHSHVYWYRQLPEEGLKFMVYLQKENIIDESGMPKERFSAEFPKEGPSILRIQQVVRGDSAAYFCASSPNGDPEQFFGPGTRLTVL.

V gene TRBV4-1 combines with J gene TRBJ2-1, with D maybe TRBD2 (5 bases). Germline loops: CDR1 MGHRA, CDR2 YSYEKL. CDR3 length equals 13 residues. Trimming cost V 7 bases and J 10 bases, with 17 bases left between them. Written as DNA, the CDR3 is TGCGCCAGCACGGATGGCGGGTATGGGGAGCAGTTCTTC. Protein: CASTDGGYGEQFF.

The CDR3 DNA reads as TGCGCCAGCGGGCGGGGGTACAGCACAGATACGCAGTATTTT. As protein: CASGRGYSTDTQYF. The V call is TRBV4-1, the J call TRBJ2-3, with TRBD2 matching over 7 bases. Germline assignment: CDR1 MGHRA and CDR2 YSYEKL. V dropped 8 bases and J dropped 0; count of bases not matched to a gene: 5. There are 14 residues in the CDR3.

This clone came up a few times. The chain recombines TRBV30 with TRBJ1-1; TRBD1 matches 8 bases. CDR1 is GTSNPN and CDR2 is SVGIG in the germline V gene (reference sequence). There are 12 residues in the CDR3. J was trimmed by 1 base and V by 5 bases; bases with no gene match: 0. CDR3: CAWGQGNTEAFF. In DNA form, the CDR3 reads TGTGCCTGGGGACAGGGGAACACTGAAGCTTTCTTT.

In this sample, this clone turned up a few times. DNA for the CDR3: TGTGCCAGCAGTGCGGGCTATCGGACCCAGTACTTC. It specifies CASSAGYRTQYF. The chain has TRBV13 and TRBJ2-5, with D maybe TRBD2 (5 bases). V lost 6 bases, J lost 7 bases, and 12 bases lay in between. The CDR3 runs 12 residues. Germline loops: CDR1 PRHDT, CDR2 FYEKMQ (reference sequence). Full variable domain (rest looked up from reference TRBV13 and TRBJ2-5): AAGVIQSPRHLIKEKRETATLKCYPIPRHDTVYWYQQGPGQDPQFLISFYEKMQSDKGSIPDRFSAQQFSDYHSELNMSSLELGDSALYFCASSAGYRTQYFGPGTRLLVL.

The chain recombines TRBV4-1 with TRBJ1-1, with D maybe TRBD1 (5 bases). Germline CDR1 MGHRA, CDR2 YSYEKL. The CDR3 extends over 12 amino acids. Between the trimmed V and J ends, which lost 4 bases and 3 bases, there was a span of 6 bases. The DNA for the CDR3 is TGCGCCAGCAGCCGAGGGGACACTGAAGCTTTCTTT. Translation: CASSRGDTEAFF.

This clone showed up just a few times. The J gene is TRBJ2-7, the V gene TRBV7-9, with D perhaps TRBD1 or TRBD2 (5 bases each). CDR1 SEHNR and CDR2 FQNEAQ come from the germline V gene (reference sequence). V dropped 5 bases and J dropped 5 bases, with 16 bases sitting between them. This CDR3 spans 14 amino acids. The CDR3 loop is CASSPYLRDDEQYF. CDR3 DNA sequence: TGTGCCAGCAGCCCGTATTTACGGGACGACGAGCAGTACTTC.

This sequence joins TRBV12-5 and TRBJ1-1, with D maybe TRBD1 (5 bases). V was clipped by 5 bases and J by 8 bases, with 9 bases between them. The CDR3 is made up of 11 amino acids. Germline V gene lookup returns CDR1 LGHNT and CDR2 FRNRAP. The CDR3 protein is CASGQWGEAFF. The DNA of the CDR3 is TGTGCTAGTGGTCAGTGGGGGGAAGCTTTCTTT.

J is TRBJ1-1 and V is TRBV5-1, with D hard to call. V was shortened by 6 bases and J by 1 base, with 4 bases between the two germline ends. CDR1 is SGHRS and CDR2 is YFSETQ in the germline V gene. This CDR3 region has 11 residues. In DNA form, the CDR3 reads TGCGCCAGCATGGGGAACACTGAAGCTTTCTTT. It specifies CASMGNTEAFF. The variable domain in full, with the rest retrieved from reference TRBV5-1 and TRBJ1-1, is KAGVTQTPRYLIKTRGQQVTLSCSPISGHRSVSWYQQTPGQGLQFLFEYFSETQRNKGNFPGRFSGRQFSNSRSEMNVSTLELGDSALYLCASMGNTEAFFGQGTRLTVV.

This clone was counted between two and nine times. V gene TRBV7-9 combines with J gene TRBJ2-7, with unresolved D. The CDR3 has 13 amino acids. V lost 5 bases to trimming and J lost 4 bases, with 12 bases between them. The germline V gene has CDR1 SEHNR and CDR2 FQNEAQ (reference sequence). The CDR3 sequence is CASSELGQYEQYF. The CDR3 bases are TGTGCCAGCAGCGAATTAGGGCAGTACGAGCAGTACTTC.

J is TRBJ1-5 and V is TRBV2, with D unclear. The CDR3 extends over 13 amino acids. V gave up 6 bases and J gave up 0 bases, with 6 bases separating them. The germline gives CDR1 SNHLY, CDR2 FYNNEI. The CDR3 here is CASSTYSNQPQHF. The CDR3 DNA reads TGTGCCAGCAGCACGTATAGCAATCAGCCCCAGCATTTT.

The rearrangement uses TRBV29-1 and TRBJ1-1; the D is unclear. Germline assignment: CDR1 SQVTM and CDR2 ANQGSEA. CDR3 length: 14 residues. With 6 bases removed from V and 1 base from J, the gap between germline ends came to 15 bases. The CDR3 region has the DNA TGCAGCGTACATCCAGTGTCGGGGAACACTGAAGCTTTCTTT. It is translated as CSVHPVSGNTEAFF.

This clone was seen only a few times. J is TRBJ1-1 and V is TRBV10-2; TRBD1 is a possible D gene (5 bases). The CDR3 consists of 16 residues. The germline gives CDR1 WSHSY, CDR2 SAAADI. V shed 0 bases and J shed 5 bases, with 16 bases lying between them. The CDR3 DNA reads as TGCGCCAGCAGTGAGTCGACCGGGACTGGGGTGACTGAAGCTTTCTTT. Translated, it gives CASSESTGTGVTEAFF.

On this clone: The same CDR3 is also encoded by other DNA sequences in this sample. The chain employs TRBV9 and TRBJ2-1, with D perhaps TRBD2 (5 bases). This CDR3 contains 14 residues. Trimming stripped 0 bases from V and 7 bases from J, with 11 bases between. The germline V gene has CDR1 SGDLS and CDR2 YYNGEE. The CDR3 protein is CASSVGGLGNEQFF. CDR3 DNA sequence: TGTGCCAGCAGCGTAGGAGGGCTTGGGAATGAGCAGTTCTTC.

The chain carries TRBV6-5 and TRBJ2-3, with 8 positions matching TRBD2. CDR1 and CDR2 from the germline V gene are MNHEY and SVGAGI. This CDR3 is 14 amino acids long. Trimming at V came to 1 base and at J to 5 bases, leaving 2 bases not matched to a gene. The CDR3 region has the DNA TGTGCCAGCAGTTACTTGCGGGGGGAAGATACGCAGTATTTT. It specifies CASSYLRGEDTQYF.

The chain joins TRBV19 to TRBJ2-1; D remains ambiguous. V gave up 0 bases and J gave up 0 bases, with 0 bases separating them. The germline V gene encodes CDR1 LNHDA and CDR2 SQIVND (reference sequence). The CDR3 covers 13 residues. The CDR3 coding sequence is TGTGCCAGTAGTATAGACTCCTACAATGAGCAGTTCTTC. Translated, it gives CASSIDSYNEQFF.

This clone has only a few counts. V gene TRBV30 combines with J gene TRBJ2-1, with 10 positions matching TRBD2. The V and J ends lost 3 bases and 5 bases, in that order; junction bases with no gene match: 4. The CDR3 has 14 amino acids. CDR1 is GTSNPN, CDR2 SVGIG, per germline (reference sequence). This chain's CDR3 is CAWRERGGNNEQFF. The CDR3 DNA reads as TGTGCCTGGAGGGAGCGGGGGGGAAACAATGAGCAGTTCTTC.

As for this clone: Other DNA sequences in the sample encode the same CDR3. V usage is TRBV19 and J usage is TRBJ2-3; D possibly matches TRBD1 or TRBD2 (5 bases each). Germline V CDR1 and CDR2: LNHDA, SQIVND (reference sequence). V was cut by 3 bases and J by 1 base, with 8 bases left in between. CDR3 length: 14 amino acids. The chain's CDR3 is CASSIGAGTDTQYF. The CDR3 DNA reads TGTGCCAGTAGTATCGGGGCTGGCACAGATACGCAGTATTTT.

The chain links TRBV7-6 to TRBJ2-1, with no clear D. Trimming removed 1 base at V and 4 bases at J, with 5 bases between. Germline-derived CDR1 and CDR2 are SGHVS and FNYEAQ. This CDR3 has 13 amino acids. CDR3 nucleotide sequence: TGTGCCAGCAGCTTAGTACTTTACAATGAGCAGTTCTTC. Translated: CASSLVLYNEQFF.

This clone has only a few counts. This chain joins TRBV30 and TRBJ2-3; TRBD2 agrees at 9 bases. The CDR3 runs to 11 residues. CDR1 GTSNPN and CDR2 SVGIG come from the germline V gene (reference sequence). J was trimmed by 9 bases and V by 5 bases; bases with no gene match: 3. CDR3 DNA sequence: TGTGCCTGGGCGGGGGGGGACACGCAGTATTTT. Encoded protein: CAWAGGDTQYF.